This T cell receptor (beta chain) is drawn from a study of blood T cell repertoires in COVID-19. Libraries were prepared by immunoSEQ multiplex PCR; TCRdb keeps only in-frame clonotypes and omits some of them. The sample has over 70,000 clones, around 77% seen once. The length of the CDR3 is 16 residues. V was shortened by 2 bases and J by 7 bases, with 17 bases between the two germline ends. Germline-derived CDR1 and CDR2 are LGHDT and YNNKEL (reference sequence). Sequencing was done on a sample of peripheral blood. V usage is TRBV3-1 (or the pseudogene TRBV3-2) and J usage is TRBJ1-4; D is possibly TRBD1 (5 bases). The source of this sequence is a man in his 70s with active or convalescent COVID-19. The CDR3 DNA reads TGTGCCAGCAGCCAACCCTCTAGGGGAGGGGTTGAAAAACTGTTTTTT. Its protein product is CASSQPSRGGVEKLFF.